These T cell receptor beta chains were read from a single sample in a study of blood T cell repertoires in COVID-19. Data came from immunoSEQ multiplex PCR; TCRdb stores just in-frame clones and leaves some out. The table shows fewer than 250,000 clones, with around 82% occurring only once. Sequencing used PBMCs or T cells enriched from blood (not recorded which). All receptors derive from a woman between 50 and 59 years old with acute COVID-19. CDR3s include the opening cysteine and the closing phenylalanine or tryptophan. The order of the fields is D gene, V gene, J gene, clone size, CDR3 DNA, CDR3 protein. D genes are given only for firm matches. Part of the rows lack a size; the others show once, few, many or a class for expanded clones.

D gene: TRBD1; V gene: TRBV6-6; J gene: TRBJ1-1; clone size: -; CDR3 DNA: TGTGCCAGCAGTGCGAGGACAGGACAGAACACTGAAGCTTTCTTT; CDR3 protein: CASSARTGQNTEAFF
D gene: -; V gene: TRBV11-2; J gene: TRBJ2-6; clone size: -; CDR3 DNA: TGTGCCAGCAGCTTAAATGGGGGGGCAAACGTCCTGACTTTC; CDR3 protein: CASSLNGGANVLTF
D gene: -; V gene: TRBV9; J gene: TRBJ1-6; clone size: -; CDR3 DNA: TGTGCCAGCGGTGGGAGAGGGTGGGGTTCACCCCTCCACTTT; CDR3 protein: CASGGRGWGSPLHF
D gene: -; V gene: TRBV7-9; J gene: TRBJ2-5; clone size: -; CDR3 DNA: TGTGCCAGCAGCTTCAGGGTTGAGACCCAGTACTTC; CDR3 protein: CASSFRVETQYF
D gene: TRBD2; V gene: TRBV5-4; J gene: TRBJ2-3; clone size: -; CDR3 DNA: TGTGCCAGCCCCGGACTAGCGGGGCACACAGATACGCAGTATTTT; CDR3 protein: CASPGLAGHTDTQYF
D gene: TRBD1; V gene: TRBV6-5; J gene: TRBJ2-5; clone size: -; CDR3 DNA: TGTGCCAGCAGCGGACAGGGCTTCAGAGAGACCCAGTACTTC; CDR3 protein: CASSGQGFRETQYF
D gene: TRBD1; V gene: TRBV28; J gene: TRBJ1-2; clone size: -; CDR3 DNA: TGTGCCAGCAGGAGACAGGGGGCCCCCCTTAACTATGGCTACACCTTC; CDR3 protein: CASRRQGAPLNYGYTF
D gene: TRBD2; V gene: TRBV3-1/TRBV3-2; J gene: TRBJ2-1; clone size: -; CDR3 DNA: TGTGCCAGCAGCCGTCTAGCGGGGGGGCGTAATGAGCAGTTCTTC; CDR3 protein: CASSRLAGGRNEQFF
D gene: -; V gene: TRBV2; J gene: TRBJ1-1; clone size: -; CDR3 DNA: TGTGCCAGCTTGGGCCGGAGGGTGGGCACTGAAGCTTTCTTT; CDR3 protein: CASLGRRVGTEAFF
D gene: -; V gene: TRBV6-6; J gene: TRBJ1-2; clone size: -; CDR3 DNA: TGTGCCAGCAGGACCCCCCGGGACACAAACTATGGCTACACCTTC; CDR3 protein: CASRTPRDTNYGYTF
D gene: TRBD1; V gene: TRBV5-1; J gene: TRBJ2-2; clone size: -; CDR3 DNA: TGCGCCAGCAGCTTGTCTCAGGGGGCCACCGGGGAGCTGTTTTTT; CDR3 protein: CASSLSQGATGELFF
D gene: -; V gene: TRBV3-1/TRBV3-2; J gene: TRBJ1-5; clone size: few; CDR3 DNA: TGTGCCAGCAGCTTCAGGGGTCGAAATCAGCCCCAGCATTTT; CDR3 protein: CASSFRGRNQPQHF
D gene: -; V gene: TRBV15; J gene: TRBJ1-1; clone size: once; CDR3 DNA: TGTGCCACCAGCAGAGCGGTAGACAGTACCACTGAAGCTTTCTTT; CDR3 protein: CATSRAVDSTTEAFF
D gene: TRBD1; V gene: TRBV30; J gene: TRBJ1-6; clone size: -; CDR3 DNA: TGTGCCTGGCGCTTACAGGGGTGGGCTTCACCCCTCCACTTT; CDR3 protein: CAWRLQGWASPLHF
D gene: -; V gene: TRBV19; J gene: TRBJ2-5; clone size: -; CDR3 DNA: TGTGCCAGTAGTATCGGGCAGGGGGGAGAGACCCAGTACTTC; CDR3 protein: CASSIGQGGETQYF
D gene: TRBD1; V gene: TRBV5-4; J gene: TRBJ2-2; clone size: -; CDR3 DNA: TGTGCCAGCAGTTGGGGACAGGGGGACACCGGGGAGCTGTTTTTT; CDR3 protein: CASSWGQGDTGELFF
D gene: TRBD1; V gene: TRBV28; J gene: TRBJ2-1; clone size: -; CDR3 DNA: TGTGCCACTCGAACAGGGGAGCCTTACAATGAGCAGTTCTTC; CDR3 protein: CATRTGEPYNEQFF
D gene: TRBD1; V gene: TRBV29-1; J gene: TRBJ1-2; clone size: -; CDR3 DNA: TGCAGCGTTGAGAGGGGGACAGGAAGCTACACCTTC; CDR3 protein: CSVERGTGSYTF
D gene: -; V gene: TRBV24-1; J gene: TRBJ2-2; clone size: -; CDR3 DNA: TGTGCCACAAGAGGGCCCGACACCGGGGAGCTGTTTTTT; CDR3 protein: CATRGPDTGELFF
D gene: TRBD1; V gene: TRBV27; J gene: TRBJ1-2; clone size: once; CDR3 DNA: TGTGCCAGCAGTTTTAACAGGGGGCGCTATGGCTACACCTTC; CDR3 protein: CASSFNRGRYGYTF
D gene: -; V gene: TRBV10-1; J gene: TRBJ1-5; clone size: few; CDR3 DNA: TGCGCCAGCTTCCCGACTTATAGCAATCAGCCCCAGCATTTT; CDR3 protein: CASFPTYSNQPQHF
D gene: TRBD2; V gene: TRBV5-1; J gene: TRBJ2-5; clone size: -; CDR3 DNA: TGCGCCAGCGGGACTAGTGGTCTGGAGACCCAGTACTTC; CDR3 protein: CASGTSGLETQYF
D gene: -; V gene: TRBV2; J gene: TRBJ1-5; clone size: -; CDR3 DNA: TGTGCCAGCAGTGGGACGAGGACAGAGCCCCAGCATTTT; CDR3 protein: CASSGTRTEPQHF
D gene: TRBD1; V gene: TRBV6-4; J gene: TRBJ1-2; clone size: -; CDR3 DNA: TGTGCCAGCAGTCCAACAGAAAGGACAGGCCGGGGCTACACCTTC; CDR3 protein: CASSPTERTGRGYTF
D gene: -; V gene: TRBV27; J gene: TRBJ1-4; clone size: -; CDR3 DNA: TGTGCCAGCAGTTACCTGACCGGAGCTAATGAAAAACTGTTTTTT; CDR3 protein: CASSYLTGANEKLFF
D gene: TRBD1; V gene: TRBV28; J gene: TRBJ1-2; clone size: few; CDR3 DNA: TGTGCCAGCAGTTTCTCGGACAGGGTGGACTATGGCTACACCTTC; CDR3 protein: CASSFSDRVDYGYTF
D gene: -; V gene: TRBV6-1; J gene: TRBJ1-1; clone size: -; CDR3 DNA: TGTGCCAGCAGTGAAGAGTGGGCAGGGCACCGCGCTGAAGCTTTCTTT; CDR3 protein: CASSEEWAGHRAEAFF
D gene: -; V gene: TRBV19; J gene: TRBJ2-3; clone size: -; CDR3 DNA: TGTGCCAGTGGGCGAGCTAGCACAGATACGCAGTATTTT; CDR3 protein: CASGRASTDTQYF
D gene: -; V gene: TRBV2; J gene: TRBJ1-5; clone size: -; CDR3 DNA: TGTGCCAGCGCATTGACAAGCAATAGCAATCAGCCCCAGCATTTT; CDR3 protein: CASALTSNSNQPQHF
D gene: TRBD2; V gene: TRBV25-1; J gene: TRBJ2-2; clone size: -; CDR3 DNA: TGTGCCAGCAGTTATAGCGGGGGGGTCGCCGGGGAGCTGTTTTTT; CDR3 protein: CASSYSGGVAGELFF
D gene: -; V gene: TRBV5-1; J gene: TRBJ1-1; clone size: once; CDR3 DNA: TGCGCCAGCAGCTTCTCCGGTAGGAACACTGAAGCTTTCTTT; CDR3 protein: CASSFSGRNTEAFF
D gene: TRBD1; V gene: TRBV18; J gene: TRBJ1-5; clone size: -; CDR3 DNA: TGTGCCAGCTCACCGGGACAGGGGGTCAATCAGCCCCAGCATTTT; CDR3 protein: CASSPGQGVNQPQHF
D gene: -; V gene: TRBV6-1; J gene: TRBJ1-5; clone size: few; CDR3 DNA: TGTGCCAGCAGTGAAATGGGGGGGTATAGCAATCAGCCCCAGCATTTT; CDR3 protein: CASSEMGGYSNQPQHF
D gene: -; V gene: TRBV5-1; J gene: TRBJ1-1; clone size: -; CDR3 DNA: TGCGCCAGCAGATCCGACAGGAACACTGAAGCTTTCTTT; CDR3 protein: CASRSDRNTEAFF
D gene: TRBD1; V gene: TRBV27; J gene: TRBJ1-2; clone size: -; CDR3 DNA: TGTGCCAGCAGTTTACTCTCCGGGACAGGGAGAAATGGCTACACCTTC; CDR3 protein: CASSLLSGTGRNGYTF
D gene: -; V gene: TRBV11-3; J gene: TRBJ2-3; clone size: -; CDR3 DNA: TGTGCCAGCAGCTCGCAAGGCTGGGGGCCAAGCACAGATACGCAGTATTTT; CDR3 protein: CASSSQGWGPSTDTQYF
D gene: -; V gene: TRBV19; J gene: TRBJ2-3; clone size: -; CDR3 DNA: TGTGCCAGTAGTATATATCGGATAGCGGATAGCACAGATACGCAGTATTTT; CDR3 protein: CASSIYRIADSTDTQYF
D gene: TRBD1; V gene: TRBV28; J gene: TRBJ1-6; clone size: -; CDR3 DNA: TGTGCCAGCAGTTTATCCGTGACAGGGGGTTCACCCCTCCACTTT; CDR3 protein: CASSLSVTGGSPLHF
D gene: -; V gene: TRBV4-1; J gene: TRBJ1-1; clone size: -; CDR3 DNA: TGCGCCAGCAGCCATCAGAGGGTATACACTGAAGCTTTCTTT; CDR3 protein: CASSHQRVYTEAFF
D gene: -; V gene: TRBV4-3; J gene: TRBJ2-6; clone size: -; CDR3 DNA: TGCGCCAGCAGCCAAGATATTATGGGGGCCAACGTCCTGACTTTC; CDR3 protein: CASSQDIMGANVLTF
D gene: TRBD1; V gene: TRBV6-5; J gene: TRBJ1-2; clone size: -; CDR3 DNA: TGTGCCAGCAGTTACTCGCCGGGACAGGGGCCCTACACCTTC; CDR3 protein: CASSYSPGQGPYTF
D gene: TRBD1; V gene: TRBV2; J gene: TRBJ1-1; clone size: -; CDR3 DNA: TGTGCCATTGCGGACAGGGGATTGAACACTGAAGCTTTCTTT; CDR3 protein: CAIADRGLNTEAFF
D gene: TRBD1; V gene: TRBV5-1; J gene: TRBJ1-6; clone size: few; CDR3 DNA: TGCGCCAGCAGCCCCGCGGGTGGGACAGGGGAGGTTTCACCCCTCCACTTT; CDR3 protein: CASSPAGGTGEVSPLHF
D gene: TRBD2; V gene: TRBV7-6; J gene: TRBJ2-1; clone size: -; CDR3 DNA: TGTGCCAGCAGCGCCGCCTCTCTAGCGGGGGGTGGAAATGAGCAGTTCTTC; CDR3 protein: CASSAASLAGGGNEQFF
D gene: TRBD1; V gene: TRBV5-4; J gene: TRBJ1-6; clone size: many; CDR3 DNA: TGTGCCAGCAGCGACGACAGGGGTTCGAATAATTCACCCCTCCACTTT; CDR3 protein: CASSDDRGSNNSPLHF
D gene: TRBD1; V gene: TRBV6-5; J gene: TRBJ1-6; clone size: -; CDR3 DNA: TGTGCCAGCAGTCAGGGGGAGATTTCACCCCTCCACTTT; CDR3 protein: CASSQGEISPLHF
D gene: -; V gene: TRBV2; J gene: TRBJ1-5; clone size: -; CDR3 DNA: TGTGCCAGCAAAAAACGGGGGGCAGGTCAGCCCCAGCATTTT; CDR3 protein: CASKKRGAGQPQHF
D gene: -; V gene: TRBV6-2/TRBV6-3; J gene: TRBJ1-2; clone size: -; CDR3 DNA: TGTGCCAGCAGTTACGTGGGACATGTGGGCTACACCTTC; CDR3 protein: CASSYVGHVGYTF
D gene: -; V gene: TRBV6-6; J gene: TRBJ1-1; clone size: -; CDR3 DNA: TGTGCCAGCAGTCGGGTTGGCAACACTGAAGCTTTCTTT; CDR3 protein: CASSRVGNTEAFF
D gene: -; V gene: TRBV5-4; J gene: TRBJ1-1; clone size: -; CDR3 DNA: TGTGCCAGCAGCTTGGAGCTTAACACTGAAGCTTTCTTT; CDR3 protein: CASSLELNTEAFF
D gene: -; V gene: TRBV12-2; J gene: TRBJ1-4; clone size: -; CDR3 DNA: TGTGCAAGTCGCTTATTTCGGCAGGGAACTAATGAAAAACTGTTTTTT; CDR3 protein: CASRLFRQGTNEKLFF
D gene: TRBD1; V gene: TRBV6-5; J gene: TRBJ1-1; clone size: few; CDR3 DNA: TGTGCCAGCAGCCAAACAGGGGGTGAAGCTTTCTTT; CDR3 protein: CASSQTGGEAFF
D gene: -; V gene: TRBV29-1; J gene: TRBJ1-1; clone size: -; CDR3 DNA: TGCAGCGTTGGGAAAATCAGGAAGGGGTGGACTGAAGCTTTCTTT; CDR3 protein: CSVGKIRKGWTEAFF
D gene: -; V gene: TRBV4-2; J gene: TRBJ1-1; clone size: -; CDR3 DNA: TGTGCCAGCAGCCAAGATTACCGGGGCACTGAAGCTTTCTTT; CDR3 protein: CASSQDYRGTEAFF